Sequencing of this T cell receptor (beta chain) was carried out in a study of shared clonotypes between healthy human individuals. Study-level findings and limits: Deeper or shallower sequencing was expected to change how clonotypes are shared among donors. There were few donors, and this limited the genetic and exposure-history diversity represented.

In the naive CD8 group, cells lacked CD45RO and were positively selected for CCR7, so terminally differentiated effector memory CD45RA+ cells were left out. There were no recent acute infections or vaccinations among the donors, who were healthy HIV-negative adults. For this clone: Its antigen remains unidentified.

CDR1 is MDHEN and CDR2 is SYDVKM in the germline V gene. The V and J ends lost 3 bases and 2 bases respectively, with 14 bases between them. The CDR3 runs 16 residues. Data came from immunoSEQ multiplex PCR; TCRdb stores just in-frame clones and leaves some out. The profile covers about 2.1 million clones, with around 93% appearing a single time and around 1.7% taken by the ten largest. The origin of this receptor is a man aged 18 to 29 in good health. Some clones in this sample may be carry-over from other donors' samples. V is TRBV28 and J is TRBJ2-1; no firm D call. The sequencing input was naive CD8+ T cells from PBMCs. CDR3 in amino acids: CASSLTLGTPYNEQFF. The CDR3 DNA reads as TGTGCCAGCAGTTTGACCCTTGGAACACCCTACAATGAGCAGTTCTTC.